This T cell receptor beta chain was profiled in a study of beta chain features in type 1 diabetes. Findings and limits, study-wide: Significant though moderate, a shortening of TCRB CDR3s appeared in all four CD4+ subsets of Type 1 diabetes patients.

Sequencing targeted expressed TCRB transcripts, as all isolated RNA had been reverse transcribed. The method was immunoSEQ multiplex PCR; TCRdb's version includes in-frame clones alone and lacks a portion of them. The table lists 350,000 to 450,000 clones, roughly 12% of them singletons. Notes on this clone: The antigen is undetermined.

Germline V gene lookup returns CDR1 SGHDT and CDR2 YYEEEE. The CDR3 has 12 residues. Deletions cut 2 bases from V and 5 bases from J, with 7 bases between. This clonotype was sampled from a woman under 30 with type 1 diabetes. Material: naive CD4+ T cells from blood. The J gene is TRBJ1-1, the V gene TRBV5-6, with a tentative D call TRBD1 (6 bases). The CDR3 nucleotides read TGTGCCAGCAGCTTTCAGGGGACTGAAGCTTTCTTT. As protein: CASSFQGTEAFF.